The 25 T cell receptor beta chains below were found in one sample sequenced in a study of tumor and adjacent non-tumor tissue in lung cancer. The library came from three nested PCR rounds adapted from ARM-PCR protocols. Each CDR3 protein is one row after TCRdb ran MiXCR on the multiplex PCR reads. Among approximately 110,000 distinct CDR3 sequences listed, roughly 74% were seen once. No cell sorting was done before RNA was extracted from the tissue. Specimen: lung tumor tissue. Every receptor here comes from a woman aged 55 to 70 with non-small cell lung cancer.

The chain has TRBV30 and TRBJ2-5; unclear D gene. The germline V and J ends were trimmed by 4 bases and 4 bases, with 13 bases remaining between them. This CDR3 region has 13 residues. Per germline, CDR1 GTSNPN and CDR2 SVGIG (reference sequence). Written as DNA, the CDR3 is TGTGCCTGGATTGTAAGCTGGGGAGAGACCCAGTACTTC. Protein product: CAWIVSWGETQYF.

This chain uses TRBV20-1 with TRBJ2-1, with D perhaps matching TRBD2 (7 bases). CDR3 length: 16 residues. V was pared by 3 bases and J by 10 bases, with 25 bases between. Looked up from germline, CDR1 is DFQATT and CDR2 is SNEGSKA (reference sequence). In nucleotides, the CDR3 is TGCAGTGCTAGGAAGGGGGGGCTTAAGTCAGGGGACGAGCAGTTCTTC. As protein: CSARKGGLKSGDEQFF.

This clonotype was seen only a few times. A much larger clone is a single base away; this may be a read error. This chain's CDR3 is CSALAGGPWETQYF. The CDR3 DNA is TGCAGTGCTCTAGCGGGGGGGCCATGGGAGACCCAGTACTTC. This chain uses TRBV20-1 with TRBJ2-5; 12 bases are a match to TRBD2. Trimming removed 5 bases from V and 5 bases from J; junction bases left unmatched: 6. The CDR3 covers 14 residues. Per the germline V gene, CDR1 is DFQATT and CDR2 is SNEGSKA (reference sequence).

As concerns this clonotype: It may be a read error: a sequence one base away is much more abundant. The genes are TRBV6-5 and TRBJ1-3; possible D gene TRBD1, 5 bases. Germline values: CDR1 MNHEY, CDR2 SVGAGI. The CDR3 contains 16 residues. The DNA of the CDR3 is TGTGCCAGCAGTTCATCCGACAGATTCTCTGGAAACAGCATATATTTT. Amino acid sequence: CASSSSDRFSGNSIYF.

Details on this clonotype: Lacking the conserved final phenylalanine or tryptophan, this CDR3 likely reflects a read error. This chain joins TRBV11-2 and TRBJ2-4, with 11 bases lining up with TRBD2. V was clipped by 4 bases and J by 6 bases; unmatched bases: 5. This CDR3 spans 15 amino acids. Germline values: CDR1 SGHAT, CDR2 FQNNGV. CDR3 coding DNA: TGTGCCAGCAGCTCCCGAACTAGCGGGAGAAACATTCAGTACTTA. Translation: CASSSRTSGRNIQYL.

J is TRBJ2-7 and V is TRBV29-1; D call uncertain. The CDR3 is 13 residues long. Germline V gene sequence: CDR1 SQVTM, CDR2 ANQGSEA. The CDR3 nucleotides read TGCAGTCTTTTAGACACATTCTCCTACGAGCAGTACTTC. It is translated as CSLLDTFSYEQYF.

This chain connects TRBV11-3 to TRBJ2-3; D gene uncertain. Looked up from germline, CDR1 is SGHNT and CDR2 is YENEEA. The CDR3 is 13 residues long. The CDR3 spells CVCRKSQGDTQYF. For the CDR3, the DNA is TGTGTCTGCAGAAAGAGCCAAGGTGACACGCAGTATTTT.

With regard to this clonotype: A much larger clone differs from this one at a single base, so this may be a read error. The rearrangement joins TRBV12-3 or TRBV12-4 to TRBJ1-2; D gene unclear. CDR3 length: 11 residues. The ends were cut back, 6 bases at V and 8 bases at J, with 10 bases in the middle. CDR3 residues: CASRLNRGYTF. The CDR3 DNA follows: TGTGCCAGCAGATTAAATAGGGGCTACACCTTC.

On this clonotype: The junction departs from germline at one end; a sequencing error may be responsible. The J gene is TRBJ2-2, the V gene TRBV20-1, with a weak D call TRBD2 (5 bases). Germline V gene data show CDR1 as DFQATT and CDR2 as SNEGSKA (reference sequence). The CDR3 sequence is 12 residues long. The CDR3 loop is CSVKSNTGELLF. CDR3 DNA sequence: TGCAGTGTTAAATCGAACACCGGGGAGTTGCTTTTT.

Concerning this clonotype: The junction differs from germline at one of its ends, possibly a read error. The chain has TRBV5-5 and TRBJ1-2, with D unresolved. Germline assignment: CDR1 SGHKS and CDR2 YYEKEE (reference sequence). This CDR3 comprises 13 residues. CDR3 in amino acids: CTSSLVDLSGYTF. CDR3 nucleotides: TGTACCAGCAGCTTGGTCGACCTCTCGGGCTACACCTTC.

There are a few counts of this clonotype. This could be a read error, since a much larger clone is one nucleotide away. The conserved phenylalanine or tryptophan is not found at the CDR3 terminus, so this likely reflects a read error. The chain couples TRBV20-1 to TRBJ1-6; D ambiguous. The V and J ends lost 5 bases and 9 bases respectively, with 14 bases between them. The CDR3 totals 13 residues. Germline V gives CDR1 DFQATT, CDR2 SNEGSKA (reference sequence). The CDR3 nucleotides are TGCAGTGCTGGTCAGGCCGGTGGTTCACCCCTCCACTAT. It encodes CSAGQAGGSPLHY.

In its sample, this clonotype was seen a few times. A read error may explain this, as a much larger clone is one base away. The gene calls are TRBV20-1 and TRBJ2-4, with 13 bases matching TRBD2. CDR1 is DFQATT and CDR2 is SNEGSKA in the germline V gene (reference sequence). This CDR3 is 16 amino acids long. V lost 8 bases, J lost 1 base, and 8 bases stayed unmatched. The CDR3 region has the DNA TGCAGTCCGGGACTAGCGGGGAGTGAGGCCAAAAACATTCAGTACTTC. This gives the protein CSPGLAGSEAKNIQYF.

Worth noting for this clonotype: A read error may be the cause here, since a much bigger clone is one base away. The chain joins TRBV28 to TRBJ2-3, with D hard to call. This CDR3 has 11 amino acids. Germline V lookup: CDR1 MDHEN, CDR2 SYDVKM. Trimming left V 5 bases short and J 5 bases short, with 5 bases between. CDR3 sequence (DNA): TGTGCCAGCAGTCAAATAGATACGCAGTATTTT. Amino acids: CASSQIDTQYF.

This clonotype has more than one count but fewer than ten. Without the conserved terminal phenylalanine or tryptophan, this CDR3 likely stems from a read error. The gene calls are TRBV6-1 and TRBJ1-5, with D maybe TRBD1 (6 bases). This CDR3 is built from 13 residues. Between the trimmed V and J ends, which lost 9 bases and 4 bases, there was a span of 13 bases. The germline V gene has CDR1 MNHNS and CDR2 SASEGT. The CDR3 is CASRQVNNQPQHY. The DNA for the CDR3 is TGTGCCAGTAGACAGGTGAATAATCAGCCCCAGCATTAT.

Points on this clonotype: It may be a read error: a sequence one base away is much more abundant. The genes are TRBV20-1 and TRBJ2-1; D is perhaps TRBD1 (6 bases). The V end was cut by 0 bases, the J end by 15 bases, with 21 bases between. This CDR3 region has 14 residues. CDR1 and CDR2 (germline): DFQATT, SNEGSKA (reference sequence). The CDR3 coding sequence is TGCAGTGCTAGAGATGGGTCGAGAGCGGCCAGGGGGTTCTTC. This translates into CSARDGSRAARGFF.

A note on this clonotype: A much larger clone sits a single nucleotide away, making a read error possible. The chain employs TRBV5-1 and TRBJ2-3; D gene unclear. The CDR3 length is 15 residues. Germline V gene lookup returns CDR1 SGHRS and CDR2 YFSETQ. In DNA, the CDR3 is TGCGCCAGCAGCTTGGCCCCGGAGAGCACAAATACGCAGTATTTT. It translates to CASSLAPESTNTQYF.

This clonotype was seen ten or more times. The J gene is TRBJ2-1, the V gene TRBV6-2 or TRBV6-3, with 10 bases aligning to TRBD2. The CDR3 is 15 amino acids. Per the germline V gene, CDR1 is MNHEY and CDR2 is SVGEGT. J gave up 0 bases and V 5 bases, and 1 base lay outside the gene matches. The CDR3 DNA reads TGTGCCAGCAGTCCTAGCGGGAGCTCCTACAATGAGCAGTTCTTC. Its translation is CASSPSGSSYNEQFF.

This clonotype was observed many times. The gene calls are TRBV29-1 and TRBJ1-4; TRBD1 matches at 7 bases. The CDR3 is 13 amino acids. Germline CDR1 SQVTM, CDR2 ANQGSEA. V was pared by 6 bases and J by 8 bases, with 9 bases of the junction left unmatched. The CDR3 here is CSVDLEDREKLFF. The CDR3 DNA reads TGCAGCGTGGATTTGGAGGACAGGGAAAAACTGTTTTTT.

The chain links TRBV29-1 to TRBJ2-2; the D gene is possibly TRBD1 (6 bases). The CDR3 is made up of 14 amino acids. The germline V and J ends were trimmed by 3 bases and 5 bases, with 13 bases remaining between them. Germline assignment: CDR1 SQVTM and CDR2 ANQGSEA. The CDR3 region has the DNA TGCAGCGTTGATTGGATGGGGGCAACCGGGGAGCTGTTTTTT. Protein sequence: CSVDWMGATGELFF.

Comment on this clonotype: The CDR3 does not close with the conserved phenylalanine or tryptophan, likely indicating a read error. This chain connects TRBV5-4 to TRBJ2-5; no reliable D call. V was shortened by 2 bases and J by 5 bases, with 4 bases between the two germline ends. The CDR3 covers 11 residues. Germline V CDR1 and CDR2: SGHNT, YYREEE (reference sequence). The CDR3 loop is CASSFPETQYL. CDR3 bases: TGTGCCAGCAGCTTTCCGGAGACCCAGTACCTC.

Remarks on this clonotype: Given the absence of the conserved phenylalanine or tryptophan at the CDR3 end, a read error is likely. This rearrangement joins TRBV4-3 to TRBJ2-1; 10 bases line up with TRBD2. The ends lost 0 bases at V and 8 bases at J; junction bases unmatched: 4. This CDR3 region has 15 residues. Germline CDR1 LGHNA, CDR2 YSLEER. CDR3 nucleotides: TGCGCCAGCAGCCAAGAAGGTAGCGGGGGGTATGAGCAGTTCTTA. It yields the protein CASSQEGSGGYEQFL.

A word on this clonotype: This CDR3 is missing its conserved last phenylalanine or tryptophan, likely due to a read error. The chain uses TRBV6-2 or TRBV6-3 and TRBJ2-3; TRBD2 matches 7 bases. Germline CDR1 MNHEY, CDR2 SVGEGT. This CDR3 is built from 14 residues. The V gene end was trimmed by 2 bases and the J gene end by 6 bases; junction bases not matched to a gene: 5. The CDR3 region is CASSYGRAMDTQYL. CDR3 nucleotide sequence: TGTGCCAGCAGTTACGGGAGGGCCATGGATACGCAGTATTTG.

This clonotype is a singleton in its sample. The final CDR3 position lacks the conserved phenylalanine or tryptophan, pointing to a likely read error. No DNA is shown, since the ends of the CDR3 on it are uncertain; the CDR3 is the one TCRdb lists. The chain couples TRBV12-3 or TRBV12-4 to TRBJ2-7; the table's D call TRBD1 went unverified against the DNA. With termini counted, the CDR3 has 14 amino acids. CDR3 loop: CASSPGGGPYEHYL.

This sequence joins TRBV24-1 and TRBJ2-3; no firm D call. Judging by the DNA end, TRBJ1-5 fits better; the J call may be wrong. This CDR3 spans 14 amino acids. Germline lookup yields CDR1 KGHDR and CDR2 SFDVKD. The CDR3 loop reads CATSDLVSTDTQHF. The CDR3 nucleotides are TGTGCCACCAGTGATTTGGTTAGCACAGATACGCAGCATTTT.

The CDR3 DNA is TGTGCCTGTTCCCAGGGTCCCTACGAGCAGTACTTC. Translated: CACSQGPYEQYF. The rearrangement joins TRBV28 to TRBJ2-7; D might be TRBD1 (5 bases). V dropped 11 bases and J dropped 2 bases, with 13 bases sitting between them. There are 12 residues in the CDR3. CDR1 MDHEN and CDR2 SYDVKM come from the germline V gene.